The 32 T cell receptor beta chains listed next were all sequenced from one sample in a study of T cells in Graves' hyperthyroidism and ophthalmopathy. The source material, RNA transcripts, was used to amplify TCR beta CDR3 regions. HTBI primers were employed in a first-round RT-PCR of the TCR CDR3. TCRdb recomputed calls from the multiplex PCR reads with MiXCR, one row per CDR3 protein. The sample holds 250,000 to 350,000 distinct CDR3 sequences, about 20% seen once. Sequences were obtained from blood. All receptors derive from a man aged 25-45 years with Graves' ophthalmopathy.

There are many counts of this clonotype. CDR3 in DNA: TGTGCCAGCAGTTTAGGTAGCGAGTGGAAGCAGTTCTTC. Residues: CASSLGSEWKQFF. The chain is built from TRBV28 and TRBJ2-1, with D possibly matching TRBD2 (5 bases). This CDR3 comprises 13 residues. Germline CDR1 and CDR2: MDHEN and SYDVKM. Trimming stripped 2 bases from V and 11 bases from J, with 13 bases between.

This clonotype was picked up many times. This sequence joins TRBV20-1 and TRBJ2-7; D gene uncertain. CDR3 length: 14 residues. The V gene lost 3 bases and the J gene lost 0 bases, with 12 bases spanning the gap. The germline CDR1 and CDR2 sequences are DFQATT and SNEGSKA (reference sequence). CDR3 bases: TGCAGTGCTAGTATGGGCCCGAGCTCCTACGAGCAGTACTTC. Translation gives CSASMGPSSYEQYF.

This clonotype was seen ten or more times. J is TRBJ1-5 and V is TRBV28, with 7 bases lining up with TRBD1. Unmatched junction bases numbered 6, after V lost 7 bases and J lost 0 bases. This CDR3 has 15 amino acids. The V gene's germline CDR1 is MDHEN and CDR2 SYDVKM. Here the CDR3 reads CASMGGGNSNQPQHF. The DNA for the CDR3 is TGTGCCAGCATGGGAGGGGGCAATAGCAATCAGCCCCAGCATTTT.

V is TRBV11-3 and J is TRBJ2-5, with D tentatively TRBD1 (6 bases). V lost 0 bases to trimming and J lost 6 bases, with 14 bases between them. CDR1 is SGHNT, CDR2 YENEEA, per germline. CDR3 length equals 15 residues. The CDR3 spells CASSLDPRDMKTQYF. As DNA, the CDR3 is TGTGCCAGCAGCTTAGATCCCAGGGACATGAAGACCCAGTACTTC. The full variable domain, with the rest looked up from reference TRBV11-3 and TRBJ2-5, is EAGVVQSPRYKIIEKKQPVAFWCNPISGHNTLYWYLQNLGQGPELLIRYENEEAVDDSQLPKDRFSAERLKGVDSTLKIQPAELGDSAVYLCASSLDPRDMKTQYFGPGTRLLVL.

The chain links TRBV6-1 to TRBJ2-1; TRBD2 matches at 14 bases. Germline lookup yields CDR1 MNHNS and CDR2 SASEGT. The CDR3 loop spans 15 amino acids. With 6 bases clipped from V and 9 bases from J, the junction kept 7 bases outside the gene matches. The CDR3 region is CASSFGLAGGVEQFF. CDR3 nucleotides: TGTGCCAGCAGCTTCGGACTAGCGGGAGGCGTTGAGCAGTTCTTC.

This clonotype was detected only a few times. The chain has TRBV5-1 and TRBJ2-1; 8 positions match TRBD1. V shed 4 bases and J 6 bases; nucleotides not matched to a gene: 12. CDR1 and CDR2 from the germline V gene are SGHRS and YFSETQ. This CDR3 region has 16 residues. The CDR3 spells CASSADPGGAVNEQFF. The CDR3 nucleotides read TGCGCCAGCAGCGCCGATCCAGGGGGCGCAGTCAATGAGCAGTTCTTC.

This clonotype was detected ten times or more. The J gene is TRBJ1-1, the V gene TRBV28; maybe TRBD1 (5 bases). CDR3 length: 13 residues. The V and J ends lost 5 bases and 4 bases respectively, with 11 bases between them. Germline V gene data show CDR1 as MDHEN and CDR2 as SYDVKM. For the CDR3, the DNA is TGTGCCAGCAGTGGGTTGGGGGTCACTGAAGCTTTCTTT. Protein: CASSGLGVTEAFF. Full variable domain (missing parts from reference TRBV28 and TRBJ1-1): DVKVTQSSRYLVKRTGEKVFLECVQDMDHENMFWYRQDPGLGLRLIYFSYDVKMKEKGDIPEGYSVSREKKERFSLILESASTNQTSMYLCASSGLGVTEAFFGQGTRLTVV.

V is TRBV19 and J is TRBJ1-5; TRBD1 matches at 9 bases. J lost 4 bases, V lost 5 bases, and 6 bases had no gene match. CDR3 size: 15 residues. CDR1 LNHDA and CDR2 SQIVND come from the germline V gene (reference sequence). The CDR3 bases are TGTGCCAGTAGTTTGGAGGACAGGGGTAATCAGCCCCAGCATTTT. The encoded protein is CASSLEDRGNQPQHF.

This clonotype showed up just a few times. The CDR3 DNA reads as TGTGCCAGCAGTTTCGTTGATGAGCAGTTCTTC. It codes for CASSFVDEQFF. The chain joins TRBV12-3 or TRBV12-4 to TRBJ2-1, with D uncertain. V lost 3 bases, J lost 8 bases, and 5 bases lay in between. The CDR3 loop spans 11 amino acids.

This clonotype was detected a few times. J is TRBJ2-3 and V is TRBV6-1, with 12 bases aligning to TRBD2. The CDR3 sequence is 15 residues long. Germline V gene sequence: CDR1 MNHNS, CDR2 SASEGT. After removal of 6 bases from V and 4 bases from J, the junction contained 5 bases not matched to a gene. The CDR3 nucleotides are TGTGCCAGCAGCCTAGCGGGAGGGCCATCAGATACGCAGTATTTT. Translation: CASSLAGGPSDTQYF.

This clonotype was seen a few times. The J gene is TRBJ2-6, the V gene TRBV25-1; TRBD1 matches 7 bases. Germline V lookup: CDR1 MGHDK, CDR2 SYGVNS. CDR3 length equals 15 residues. Trimming took 3 bases from V and 4 from J; bases not matched to a gene: 3. CDR3 loop: CASSDDRAGANVLTF. The CDR3 coding sequence is TGTGCCAGCAGTGACGACAGGGCCGGGGCCAACGTCCTGACTTTC.

The rearrangement joins TRBV9 to TRBJ2-5, with 7 bases identical to TRBD1. V shed 4 bases and J 5 bases; nucleotides not matched to a gene: 8. This CDR3 spans 14 amino acids. CDR1 and CDR2 (germline): SGDLS, YYNGEE. CDR3: CASSTRQGRETQYF. The CDR3 DNA follows: TGTGCCAGCAGCACCCGACAGGGCCGCGAGACCCAGTACTTC.

V and J are TRBV6-1 and TRBJ2-3; 7 bases map to TRBD2. Unmatched junction bases numbered 17, after V lost 8 bases and J lost 6 bases. Germline V gene lookup returns CDR1 MNHNS and CDR2 SASEGT. The CDR3 spans 16 residues. This CDR3 reads CASGIPGAGPSDTQYF. CDR3 DNA: TGTGCCAGCGGAATACCCGGAGCGGGGCCCTCCGATACGCAGTATTTT.

The J gene is TRBJ2-3, the V gene TRBV14, with 12 bases identical to TRBD2. The CDR3 is 15 residues long. Trimming removed 3 bases from V and 11 bases from J; junction bases left unmatched: 9. The germline CDR1 and CDR2 sequences are SGHDN and FVKESK. The DNA of the CDR3 is TGTGCCAGCAGCCATTCCCTAGCGGGAGGGCCCCAGCAGTATTTT. Protein sequence: CASSHSLAGGPQQYF.

This clonotype was observed a few times. This chain's CDR3 is CASSPGLAGTGELFF. In DNA form, the CDR3 reads TGTGCCAGCAGCCCAGGACTAGCGGGGACCGGGGAGCTGTTTTTT. This chain connects TRBV13 to TRBJ2-2; 12 bases match TRBD2. The CDR3 has 15 amino acids. Germline V lookup: CDR1 PRHDT, CDR2 FYEKMQ (reference sequence). V gave up 5 bases and J gave up 5 bases; unmatched junction bases: 3.

The chain couples TRBV5-1 to TRBJ2-3; D might be TRBD1 (8 bases). The V gene lost 3 bases and the J gene lost 1 base, with 12 bases spanning the gap. Germline V lookup: CDR1 SGHRS, CDR2 YFSETQ. The CDR3 length is 15 residues. CDR3 protein: CASSSTGGGTDTQYF. The CDR3 nucleotides are TGCGCCAGCAGCTCCACAGGGGGGGGCACAGATACGCAGTATTTT.

This sequence joins TRBV7-3 and TRBJ2-1, with TRBD2 matching over 13 bases. CDR1 and CDR2 from the germline V gene are SGHTA and FQGTGA. The trim removed 8 bases at V and 9 bases at J, leaving 10 bases unmatched. This CDR3 has 15 residues. CDR3: CASARTSGSGSEQFF. In DNA form, the CDR3 reads TGTGCCAGCGCCAGGACTAGCGGGAGTGGTAGTGAGCAGTTCTTC. The full variable domain, its missing parts supplied by reference TRBV7-3 and TRBJ2-1, is GAGVSQTPSNKVTEKGKYVELRCDPISGHTALYWYRQSLGQGPEFLIYFQGTGAADDSGLPNDRFFAVRPEGSVSTLKIQRTERGDSAVYLCASARTSGSGSEQFFGPGTRLTVL.

The V gene is TRBV27, the J gene TRBJ2-1, with 7 positions matching TRBD2. This CDR3 region has 16 residues. Trimming removed 5 bases from V and 8 bases from J; junction bases left unmatched: 15. CDR1 and CDR2 (germline): MNHEY, SMNVEV (reference sequence). CDR3 protein: CASSQSPMTSLDEQFF. DNA of the CDR3: TGTGCCAGCAGTCAGTCCCCGATGACTAGCCTCGATGAGCAGTTCTTC.

This clonotype was picked up many times. V usage is TRBV3-1 and J usage is TRBJ2-1, with 8 positions matching TRBD2. With 9 bases clipped from V and 0 bases from J, the junction kept 13 bases outside the gene matches. This CDR3 region has 17 residues. Germline CDR1 reads LGHDT; CDR2 reads YNNKEL (reference sequence). CDR3 coding DNA: TGTGCCAGTGGGGTGGGAGCGGGAGCTTCCTCCTACAATGAGCAGTTCTTC. Its protein is CASGVGAGASSYNEQFF.

This sequence joins TRBV19 and TRBJ2-6; TRBD1 agrees at 9 bases. The V segment lost 4 bases and the J segment 1 base; nucleotides outside the gene matches: 5. CDR3 length: 17 amino acids. Per germline, CDR1 LNHDA and CDR2 SQIVND (reference sequence). The CDR3 loop is CASSTGTGRSGANVLTF. The CDR3 DNA sequence: TGTGCCAGTAGTACCGGGACAGGGCGGTCTGGGGCCAACGTCCTGACTTTC.

The genes are TRBV12-3 or TRBV12-4 and TRBJ2-7; TRBD1 or TRBD2 may be the D gene (5 bases each). Trimming stripped 5 bases from V and 0 bases from J, with 20 bases between. The CDR3 is 17 amino acids. CDR3 amino acids: CASSRQLADSVSYEQYF. CDR3 DNA sequence: TGTGCCAGCAGTCGACAGCTAGCTGACTCAGTCTCCTACGAGCAGTACTTC.

This clonotype was seen ten or more times. The chain joins TRBV2 to TRBJ1-6; 9 nucleotides align to TRBD1. V lost 5 bases, J lost 9 bases, and 8 bases stayed unmatched. The CDR3 is 15 amino acids. Germline V lookup: CDR1 SNHLY, CDR2 FYNNEI. For the CDR3, the DNA is TGTGCCAGCAGTCAAAGGACAGGGGAGGCTTCACCCCTCCACTTT. It yields the protein CASSQRTGEASPLHF.

The CDR3 reads CASSLVYRRAAPNSPLHF. The CDR3 region has the DNA TGCGCCAGCAGCTTGGTATATAGGCGCGCCGCTCCAAATTCACCCCTCCACTTT. This chain joins TRBV5-1 and TRBJ1-6, with D unclear. The CDR3 is 18 amino acids. Trimming took off 0 bases at V and 7 bases at J, with 20 bases between the two ends. In germline, CDR1 is SGHRS, CDR2 YFSETQ.

This clonotype was seen many times. V is TRBV18 and J is TRBJ2-1; 13 bases align to TRBD2. CDR3 size: 15 residues. Germline-derived CDR1 and CDR2 are KGHSH and LQKENI. The ends lost 6 bases at V and 8 bases at J; junction bases unmatched: 7. The CDR3 DNA sequence: TGTGCCAGCTCCCCGACTAGCGGGAGGACATATGAGCAGTTCTTC. Protein product: CASSPTSGRTYEQFF.

The chain links TRBV7-9 to TRBJ1-5; tentatively, D is TRBD1 (5 bases). The CDR3 spans 14 residues. Trimming took off 1 base at V and 4 bases at J, with 8 bases between the two ends. Germline V gene lookup returns CDR1 SEHNR and CDR2 FQNEAQ (reference sequence). The chain's CDR3 is CASSLGSGNQPQHF. As DNA, the CDR3 is TGTGCCAGCAGCTTAGGTTCAGGGAATCAGCCCCAGCATTTT.

This clonotype was found a few times. The rearrangement uses TRBV7-2 and TRBJ2-2, with a weak D call TRBD2 (5 bases). This CDR3 is 14 amino acids long. Germline CDR1 and CDR2: SGHTA and FQGNSA. V was cut by 5 bases and J by 7 bases, with 14 bases left in between. Written as DNA, the CDR3 is TGTGCCAGCAGCCCCGCGGGTTCCGGCGGGGAGCTGTTTTTT. This gives the protein CASSPAGSGGELFF.

The chain couples TRBV5-6 to TRBJ2-7; D might be TRBD1 or TRBD2, each matching 6 bases. The CDR3 runs to 12 residues. Germline CDR1 is SGHDT and CDR2 is YYEEEE. Trimming took 4 bases from V and 9 from J, leaving 14 bases between them. The CDR3 region has the DNA TGTGCCAGCAGCCTGGGGGGCTCAGGGCAGTACTTC. It specifies CASSLGGSGQYF.

The chain has TRBV27 and TRBJ2-6, with D possibly being TRBD1 (6 bases). The germline CDR1 and CDR2 sequences are MNHEY and SMNVEV (reference sequence). The V end was cut by 4 bases, the J end by 2 bases, with 15 bases between. This CDR3 is 17 amino acids long. CDR3 sequence: CASSSRQDRAGANVLTF. In nucleotides, the CDR3 is TGTGCCAGCAGTTCACGACAGGACCGGGCTGGGGCCAACGTCCTGACTTTC. The variable domain in full, completed from reference TRBV27 and TRBJ2-6, reads EAQVTQNPRYLITVTGKKLTVTCSQNMNHEYMSWYRQDPGLGLRQIYYSMNVEVTDKGDVPEGYKVSRKEKRNFPLILESPSPNQTSLYFCASSSRQDRAGANVLTFGAGSRLTVL.

V and J are TRBV20-1 and TRBJ1-2; 7 bases are shared with TRBD1. Trimming at V came to 5 bases and at J to 0 bases, leaving 15 bases not matched to a gene. CDR3 length equals 17 residues. Germline CDR1 DFQATT, CDR2 SNEGSKA (reference sequence). Written as DNA, the CDR3 is TGCAGTGCTGCACACAACCGAGGGACAGAATCTAACTATGGCTACACCTTC. This translates into CSAAHNRGTESNYGYTF.

Worth noting for this clonotype: The conserved final phenylalanine or tryptophan is absent from the CDR3, which likely points to a read error. V usage is TRBV11-2 and J usage is TRBJ2-7; 8 nucleotides match TRBD1. V lost 5 bases to trimming and J lost 5 bases; unmatched junction nucleotides: 11. In germline, CDR1 is SGHAT, CDR2 FQNNGV. There are 15 residues in the CDR3. The CDR3 here is CASSPADRVFNEQYL. The CDR3 DNA follows: TGTGCCAGCAGCCCAGCGGACAGGGTTTTCAACGAGCAGTACCTC.

This clonotype was recorded at least ten times. CDR3 region: CASSQDLGPNEKLFF. CDR3 in DNA: TGTGCCAGCAGCCAAGACCTCGGCCCTAATGAAAAACTGTTTTTT. The rearrangement links TRBV4-2 to TRBJ1-4, with D hard to call. V was cut by 0 bases and J by 3 bases, with 8 bases left in between. The CDR3 length is 15 residues. Germline V gives CDR1 LGHNA, CDR2 YNFKEQ.

This sequence joins TRBV10-2 and TRBJ1-1; no reliable D call. Germline CDR1 WSHSY, CDR2 SAAADI. This CDR3 is 13 amino acids long. Trimming took off 6 bases at V and 7 bases at J, with 15 bases between the two ends. As DNA, the CDR3 is TGCGCCAGCAGCTCAGAGCCGTGGGGTGAAGCTTTCTTT. Translation gives CASSSEPWGEAFF.